A selection of T cell receptor beta chains follows, all from one sample in a study of siplizumab effects on memory and regulatory T cells. TCRdb's copy holds only in-frame clones and misses some; the assay was immunoSEQ multiplex PCR. The sample carries about 100,000 clones, around 92% recorded once. Sample: Tregs sorted from blood. The receptors shown here come from a human donor in good health. CDR3s include the opening cysteine and the closing phenylalanine or tryptophan. Each record gives: J gene, D gene, V gene, clone size, CDR3 protein, CDR3 DNA. D genes are given only for firm matches. For some rows the clone size is stated as once, few or many, or as a class when expanded; others skip it.

TRBJ2-3	.	TRBV14	.	CASSQDSYSTDTQYF	TGTGCCAGCAGCCAAGACAGCTATAGCACAGATACGCAGTATTTT
TRBJ2-3	.	TRBV28	.	CASNIYPTTDTQYF	TGTGCCAGCAACATTTACCCTACTACAGATACGCAGTATTTT
TRBJ2-7	TRBD1	TRBV15	.	CATSRGSGTGIDEQYF	TGTGCCACCAGCAGAGGCTCCGGGACAGGGATCGACGAGCAGTACTTC
TRBJ2-7	TRBD2	TRBV11-1	.	CASSDVSGSVSYEQYF	TGTGCCAGCAGCGACGTTAGCGGGAGTGTATCCTACGAGCAGTACTTC
TRBJ1-2	.	TRBV2	.	CATTGTGRIYGYTF	TGTGCCACAACAGGGACGGGGAGAATCTATGGCTACACCTTC
TRBJ2-7	.	TRBV6-5	.	CASTWGEEQYF	TGTGCCAGCACCTGGGGGGAAGAGCAGTACTTC
TRBJ2-1	.	TRBV14	.	CASSQVRAYSYNEQFF	TGTGCCAGCAGCCAAGTGCGGGCCTATTCCTACAATGAGCAGTTCTTC
TRBJ2-2	.	TRBV5-1	.	CASSSTVSGELFF	TGCGCCAGCAGCTCTACCGTTTCCGGGGAGCTGTTTTTT
TRBJ1-5	TRBD1	TRBV6-1	.	CASNDRGKQPQHF	TGTGCCAGCAACGACAGGGGTAAACAGCCCCAGCATTTT
TRBJ2-7	TRBD1	TRBV27	.	CASSTLDREPHEQYF	TGTGCCAGCAGTACCCTGGACAGGGAGCCCCACGAGCAGTACTTC
TRBJ2-1	.	TRBV2	.	CASSAVGGAYNEQFF	TGTGCCAGCAGTGCCGTCGGGGGAGCCTACAATGAGCAGTTCTTC
TRBJ2-2	TRBD1	TRBV4-2	.	CASSQKDRGRGTGELFF	TGTGCCAGCAGCCAGAAGGACAGGGGGCGCGGCACCGGGGAGCTGTTTTTT
TRBJ1-1	TRBD1	TRBV5-4	.	CASSRGTGLNTEAFF	TGTGCCAGCAGCCGGGGGACAGGTCTGAACACTGAAGCTTTCTTT
TRBJ2-7	TRBD1	TRBV19	.	CASSGKDRGGSYEQYF	TGTGCCAGTAGTGGGAAGGACAGGGGGGGATCCTACGAGCAGTACTTC
TRBJ2-1	.	TRBV5-1	.	CASSFSYEQFF	TGCGCCAGCAGCTTTTCATATGAGCAGTTCTTC
TRBJ1-2	TRBD1	TRBV28	.	CASSDGTGGIYGYTF	TGTGCCAGCAGTGACGGGACAGGGGGAATCTATGGCTACACCTTC
TRBJ2-7	.	TRBV28	once	CASSLAGYVGRGTSGYF	.
TRBJ2-7	TRBD2	TRBV7-6	.	CASSLGVAGGDEQYF	TGTGCCAGCAGCTTAGGGGTAGCGGGTGGCGACGAGCAGTACTTC
TRBJ1-3	TRBD1	TRBV7-9	.	CASSLYFGTGAGNTIYF	TGTGCCAGCAGCTTATACTTTGGGACAGGGGCCGGAAACACCATATATTTT
TRBJ2-7	TRBD1	TRBV15	.	CATSGQGASYEQYF	TGTGCCACCTCGGGGCAGGGGGCTTCCTACGAGCAGTACTTC
TRBJ2-7	.	TRBV2	.	CASSARDFSYEQYF	TGTGCCAGCAGTGCTCGGGATTTTTCCTACGAGCAGTACTTC
TRBJ2-1	.	TRBV7-9	.	CASSPSVGGSNEQFF	TGTGCCAGCAGCCCGTCGGTCGGGGGTTCGAATGAGCAGTTCTTC
TRBJ2-1	TRBD2	TRBV28	.	CASSPLSGLAGVLKDEQFF	TGTGCCAGCAGTCCATTGTCGGGACTAGCGGGGGTCTTGAAGGATGAGCAGTTCTTC
TRBJ2-3	.	TRBV7-9	.	CASSLSLFSTQADTQYF	TGTGCCAGCAGCTTATCGCTATTCTCCACTCAGGCAGATACGCAGTATTTT
TRBJ1-1	.	TRBV6-5	.	CASSLRGPHTEAFF	TGTGCCAGCAGTCTCAGGGGTCCCCACACTGAAGCTTTCTTT
TRBJ1-2	.	TRBV30	few	CAWGVYGYTF	TGTGCCTGGGGGGTCTATGGCTACACCTTC
TRBJ2-1	.	TRBV5-1	.	CASNLGPGTVQGLLYNEQFF	TGCGCCAGCAATTTGGGGCCCGGGACCGTCCAGGGACTTCTCTACAATGAGCAGTTCTTC
TRBJ1-2	TRBD1	TRBV6-6	.	CASRTPGQGIDGYTF	TGTGCCAGCAGAACTCCGGGACAGGGAATCGATGGCTACACCTTC
TRBJ2-1	TRBD1	TRBV6-6	.	CASTRGGTGSSNEQFF	TGTGCCAGCACTCGAGGGGGGACAGGGTCTTCAAATGAGCAGTTCTTC
TRBJ2-7	TRBD2	TRBV19	.	CASSIVPDISGSSYEQYF	TGTGCCAGTAGTATAGTCCCCGACATTAGCGGGAGCTCCTACGAGCAGTACTTC
TRBJ1-1	.	TRBV5-6	.	CASSLGRNTEAFF	TGTGCCAGCAGCTTGGGCCGGAACACTGAAGCTTTCTTT
TRBJ1-2	.	TRBV18	.	CASSPPGQNYGYTF	TGTGCCAGCTCACCACCGGGGCAAAACTATGGCTACACCTTC
TRBJ2-1	TRBD1	TRBV11-3	.	CASSQERGREQFF	TGTGCCAGCAGCCAAGAGAGGGGGCGTGAGCAGTTCTTC
TRBJ1-5	TRBD1	TRBV7-3	few	CASSLTGGGQPQHF	TGTGCCAGCAGCTTGACAGGGGGCGGTCAGCCCCAGCATTTT
TRBJ2-3	.	TRBV5-4	few	CASSFPQGGGTDTQYF	TGTGCCAGCAGCTTCCCCCAGGGGGGTGGCACAGATACGCAGTATTTT
TRBJ2-1	.	TRBV2	.	CASSDSRGTYTYNEQFF	TGTGCCAGCAGTGATTCTCGCGGGACATATACTTACAATGAGCAGTTCTTC
TRBJ1-1	.	TRBV30	.	CAWSVKGIDTEAFF	TGTGCCTGGAGTGTTAAGGGAATTGACACTGAAGCTTTCTTT
TRBJ2-1	TRBD2	TRBV5-1	once	CASGRAENEQFF	TGCGCCAGCGGGAGGGCGGAAAATGAGCAGTTCTTC
TRBJ1-2	.	TRBV27	once	CASSLFAEGFVYTF	TGTGCCAGCAGTTTATTCGCAGAGGGTTTCGTCTACACCTTC
TRBJ2-7	TRBD2	TRBV7-8	.	CASSIGLARSYEQYF	TGTGCCAGCAGCATAGGACTAGCCAGATCCTACGAGCAGTACTTC
TRBJ2-2	.	TRBV6-1	.	CASSEYGGSSSRAGELFF	TGTGCCAGCAGTGAATATGGGGGGTCCTCGAGTAGGGCCGGGGAGCTGTTTTTT
TRBJ2-3	.	TRBV5-5	.	CASEIGGTDTQYF	TGTGCCAGCGAAATCGGGGGCACAGATACGCAGTATTTT
TRBJ1-5	.	TRBV5-1	.	CASSLGSNRNQPQHF	TGCGCCAGCAGCTTGGGGAGCAACAGAAATCAGCCCCAGCATTTT
TRBJ2-3	TRBD2	TRBV19	.	CASSRTLGPSGSTDTQYF	TGTGCCAGTAGTAGGACCCTGGGCCCTAGCGGGAGCACAGATACGCAGTATTTT
TRBJ1-1	.	TRBV27	.	CASSFIGGTEAFF	TGTGCCAGCAGTTTTATAGGGGGCACTGAAGCTTTCTTT
TRBJ2-5	TRBD2	TRBV7-6	.	CASIMGGLAGYQETQYF	TGTGCCAGCATCATGGGGGGACTAGCGGGTTATCAAGAGACCCAGTACTTC